The 25 T cell receptor beta chains presented below share a single source sample, sequenced in a study of beta chain features in type 1 diabetes. The study, taken as a whole, reports: Patients with Type 1 diabetes showed moderately but significantly shorter TCRB CDR3s in all four CD4+ subsets.

The isolated RNA, all of it, was reverse transcribed, so expressed TCRB transcripts were what got sequenced. TCRdb's copy holds only in-frame clones and misses some; the assay was immunoSEQ multiplex PCR. The repertoire includes about 650,000 clones, around an eighth of them detected once, and around 0.12% sits in the top ten. Their recognized antigens are unknown. Sequencing was performed on naive CD4+ T cells from blood. The receptor set was obtained from a man aged 25 to 40 with type 1 diabetes.

This clone was seen many times. The CDR3 DNA reads as TGTGCCAGCAGCCAAGGGGCGACAGGGGCCAACGTCCTGACTTTC. Protein sequence: CASSQGATGANVLTF. The chain joins TRBV14 to TRBJ2-6; D remains unclear. Germline lookup yields CDR1 SGHDN and CDR2 FVKESK. This CDR3 has 15 residues. The V gene lost 1 base and the J gene lost 4 bases, with 8 bases spanning the gap. The whole variable domain, remainder taken from reference TRBV14 and TRBJ2-6, is EAGVTQFPSHSVIEKGQTVTLRCDPISGHDNLYWYRRVMGKEIKFLLHFVKESKQDESGMPNNRFLAERTGGTYSTLKVQPAELEDSGVYFCASSQGATGANVLTFGAGSRLTVL.

This chain connects TRBV6-1 to TRBJ2-7, with TRBD2 matching 12 bases. CDR1 and CDR2 (germline): MNHNS, SASEGT. V shed 6 bases and J 1 base; nucleotides not matched to a gene: 1. This CDR3 spans 14 amino acids. CDR3 coding DNA: TGTGCCAGCAGCGGACTAGCGGGGTCCTACGAGCAGTACTTC. Translated: CASSGLAGSYEQYF.

This clone was seen more than once but under ten times. V is TRBV19 and J is TRBJ2-3, with D possibly being TRBD1 or TRBD2 (5 bases each). The CDR3 extends over 15 amino acids. With 3 bases removed from V and 5 bases from J, the gap between germline ends came to 15 bases. Germline-derived CDR1 and CDR2 are LNHDA and SQIVND (reference sequence). The CDR3 reads CASSMGPGLGDTQYF. DNA of the CDR3: TGTGCCAGTAGTATGGGACCCGGGCTCGGAGATACGCAGTATTTT.

This clone has only a few counts. V is TRBV5-4 and J is TRBJ2-6; D call uncertain. Germline CDR1 is SGHNT and CDR2 is YYREEE (reference sequence). This CDR3 region has 15 residues. V was shortened by 4 bases and J by 4 bases, with 12 bases between the two germline ends. The CDR3 DNA reads as TGTGCCAGCAGCCAAGTTATTACAGGGGCCAACGTCCTGACTTTC. It encodes CASSQVITGANVLTF. Combining the CDR3 with reference TRBV5-4 and TRBJ2-6 gives the whole variable domain ETGVTQSPTHLIKTRGQQVTLRCSSQSGHNTVSWYQQALGQGPQFIFQYYREEENGRGNFPPRFSGLQFPNYSSELNVNALELDDSALYLCASSQVITGANVLTFGAGSRLTVL.

The chain couples TRBV4-2 to TRBJ1-6, with D possibly being TRBD1 (5 bases). The CDR3 spans 14 residues. Germline V gene sequence: CDR1 LGHNA, CDR2 YNFKEQ. V dropped 4 bases and J dropped 5 bases, with 9 bases sitting between them. Here the CDR3 reads CASSLRVDNSPLHF. The CDR3 DNA is TGTGCCAGCAGCCTCAGGGTTGATAATTCACCCCTCCACTTT.

This clone was seen a handful of times. This chain connects TRBV11-1 to TRBJ2-1; D may be TRBD1 (6 bases). The CDR3 contains 15 residues. Trimming shortened V by 3 bases and J by 1 base, and 10 bases separated the two germline ends. Germline lookup yields CDR1 SGHAT and CDR2 FQDESV (reference sequence). CDR3 sequence: CASSLDSGSYNEQFF. The CDR3 bases are TGTGCCAGCAGCTTGGACAGTGGATCCTACAATGAGCAGTTCTTC.

This clone was counted only a few times. This chain uses TRBV14 with TRBJ2-3; 8 nucleotides match TRBD1. The CDR3 has 16 amino acids. The ends lost 4 bases at V and 1 base at J; junction bases unmatched: 7. Germline CDR1 is SGHDN and CDR2 is FVKESK. CDR3 nucleotides: TGTGCCAGCAGCCCAAGGACAGGGCTTCGCACAGATACGCAGTATTTT. Its protein is CASSPRTGLRTDTQYF.

This clone was seen a few times. The chain joins TRBV7-2 to TRBJ2-5; TRBD1 matches at 9 bases. The CDR3 contains 19 residues. Germline loops: CDR1 SGHTA, CDR2 FQGNSA. The junction had 18 bases not matched to a gene; V was cut back by 5 bases and J by 2 bases. The DNA for the CDR3 is TGTGCCAGCAGCCCGGGACAGGGTATTGCGAAGATAGAGCAAGAGACCCAGTACTTC. It translates to CASSPGQGIAKIEQETQYF.

This clone was observed a handful of times. The V gene is TRBV5-1, the J gene TRBJ1-1; no clear D. There are 14 residues in the CDR3. Germline loops: CDR1 SGHRS, CDR2 YFSETQ. The germline V and J ends were trimmed by 4 bases and 1 base, with 11 bases remaining between them. In nucleotides, the CDR3 is TGCGCCAGCAGCCGCCCCGAGCAGAACACTGAAGCTTTCTTT. Encoded protein: CASSRPEQNTEAFF.

The V call is TRBV13, the J call TRBJ2-4; D uncertain. The CDR3 has 15 residues. The germline gives CDR1 PRHDT, CDR2 FYEKMQ (reference sequence). Trimming removed 4 bases from V and 1 base from J, with 11 bases in between. The CDR3 protein is CASSSLDLAKNIQYF. CDR3 sequence (DNA): TGTGCCAGCAGCTCGCTCGACTTGGCCAAAAACATTCAGTACTTC.

This clone was recorded a few times. This chain uses TRBV7-2 with TRBJ2-1; TRBD1 or TRBD2 may be the D gene (5 bases each). Germline V gene lookup returns CDR1 SGHTA and CDR2 FQGNSA. The CDR3 is 14 residues long. V was trimmed by 7 bases and J by 7 bases, leaving 17 bases between them. CDR3 residues: CASKRGAGGNEQFF. The CDR3 DNA follows: TGTGCCAGCAAAAGGGGAGCAGGCGGGAATGAGCAGTTCTTC.

Comment on this clone: Other DNA sequences in this sample translate to the same CDR3. The chain couples TRBV9 to TRBJ2-3, with D unresolved. Germline-derived CDR1 and CDR2 are SGDLS and YYNGEE. Between the trimmed V and J ends, which lost 0 bases and 0 bases, there was a span of 5 bases. This CDR3 spans 14 amino acids. The CDR3 bases are TGTGCCAGCAGCGTAGGAGTCAGCACAGATACGCAGTATTTT. Translated, it gives CASSVGVSTDTQYF.

V gene TRBV30 combines with J gene TRBJ2-1; 7 positions match TRBD1. This CDR3 region has 13 residues. Germline V lookup: CDR1 GTSNPN, CDR2 SVGIG (reference sequence). The ends lost 4 bases at V and 8 bases at J; junction bases unmatched: 8. CDR3 bases: TGTGCCTGGACCCGGACAGGTCCCGATGAGCAGTTCTTC. Encoded protein: CAWTRTGPDEQFF.

This chain links TRBV10-3 with TRBJ2-2; possible D gene TRBD1, 5 bases. Trimming removed 3 bases from V and 9 bases from J, with 14 bases in between. The CDR3 covers 14 residues. CDR1 ENHRY and CDR2 SYGVKD come from the germline V gene. DNA of the CDR3: TGTGCCATCAGTGAAGGGGAAGGGATCCGGGAGCTGTTTTTT. Translated, it gives CAISEGEGIRELFF.

The chain recombines TRBV4-2 with TRBJ2-2, with D unclear. Between the trimmed V and J ends, which lost 0 bases and 0 bases, there was a span of 14 bases. Per germline, CDR1 LGHNA and CDR2 YNFKEQ. The CDR3 extends over 18 amino acids. DNA for the CDR3: TGTGCCAGCAGCCAAGATATAATCGGGCCGGCGAACACCGGGGAGCTGTTTTTT. Amino acid sequence: CASSQDIIGPANTGELFF.

This rearrangement joins TRBV10-3 to TRBJ2-7; 7 nucleotides line up with TRBD1. The CDR3 length is 15 residues. Germline trimming cut 6 bases from V and 2 bases from J; bases unmatched to any gene: 10. Germline V gene sequence: CDR1 ENHRY, CDR2 SYGVKD. Here the CDR3 reads CAIRRGTGVPYEQYF. As DNA, the CDR3 is TGTGCCATCAGACGGGGTACAGGGGTCCCCTACGAGCAGTACTTC.

This clone showed up just a few times. This chain connects TRBV5-3 to TRBJ2-1; 9 nucleotides align to TRBD2. TRBV5-3 is placed among ORFs of uncertain function. The trim removed 6 bases at V and 8 bases at J, leaving 15 bases unmatched. This CDR3 is built from 16 residues. The CDR3 here is CARTPTGTSSAHEQFF. DNA for the CDR3: TGTGCCAGAACACCGACCGGGACTAGCTCGGCCCATGAGCAGTTCTTC.

V is TRBV4-2 and J is TRBJ2-7; a weak D match, TRBD2 (6 bases). The CDR3 has 15 residues. Looked up from germline, CDR1 is LGHNA and CDR2 is YNFKEQ. The germline V and J ends were trimmed by 1 base and 3 bases, with 13 bases remaining between them. CDR3: CASSQVAEDNYEQYF. The CDR3 DNA is TGTGCCAGCAGCCAAGTAGCGGAGGATAACTACGAGCAGTACTTC.

A few counts support this clone. J is TRBJ2-7 and V is TRBV2, with D uncertain. Germline CDR1 SNHLY, CDR2 FYNNEI. This CDR3 has 13 residues. Trimming took 7 bases from V and 4 from J, leaving 14 bases between them. DNA for the CDR3: TGTGCCAGCAAAATCGGAACGTCTTACGAGCAGTACTTC. It specifies CASKIGTSYEQYF.

This chain links TRBV7-3 with TRBJ2-3; D perhaps matches TRBD2 (5 bases). Germline values: CDR1 SGHTA, CDR2 FQGTGA. This CDR3 region has 14 residues. Trimming shortened V by 1 base and J by 6 bases, and 11 bases separated the two germline ends. CDR3 DNA: TGTGCCAGCAGCTTAAGTAGCGCTGGCGATACGCAGTATTTT. It specifies CASSLSSAGDTQYF.

This clone was observed a handful of times. This sequence joins TRBV9 and TRBJ1-6; 11 nucleotides line up with TRBD1. Trimming cost V 3 bases and J 9 bases; bases outside gene matches: 11. CDR3 length: 17 amino acids. CDR1 is SGDLS and CDR2 is YYNGEE in the germline V gene. For the CDR3, the DNA is TGTGCCAGCAGCGCCCCCGGGACAGGGGGGCTCGGTTCACCCCTCCACTTT. Amino acid sequence: CASSAPGTGGLGSPLHF. Full variable domain (remainder filled in from reference TRBV9 and TRBJ1-6): DSGVTQTPKHLITATGQRVTLRCSPRSGDLSVYWYQQSLDQGLQFLIQYYNGEERAKGNILERFSAQQFPDLHSELNLSSLELGDSALYFCASSAPGTGGLGSPLHFGNGTRLTVT.

The chain couples TRBV28 to TRBJ2-7; 7 nucleotides align to TRBD2. J lost 5 bases, V lost 4 bases, and 14 bases had no gene match. In germline, CDR1 is MDHEN, CDR2 SYDVKM. This CDR3 contains 16 residues. CDR3 residues: CASSWEGRGVEDEQYF. CDR3 coding DNA: TGTGCCAGCAGTTGGGAAGGACGGGGGGTCGAGGACGAGCAGTACTTC.

This clone was seen more than once but under ten times. This chain uses TRBV7-3 with TRBJ1-1; no firm D call. The CDR3 is made up of 15 amino acids. Per germline, CDR1 SGHTA and CDR2 FQGTGA. Deletions cut 2 bases from V and 4 bases from J, with 14 bases between. The CDR3 spells CASSLQSTRGTEAFF. In DNA form, the CDR3 reads TGTGCCAGCAGCTTACAATCAACCCGAGGCACTGAAGCTTTCTTT.

This clone was picked up a small number of times. The chain employs TRBV5-1 and TRBJ2-4; 9 nucleotides agree with TRBD1. The length of the CDR3 is 14 residues. Germline CDR1 SGHRS, CDR2 YFSETQ. V lost 0 bases and J lost 9; bases outside the gene matches: 4. The DNA of the CDR3 is TGCGCCAGCAGCTTGGGGACAGGGGAAACCATTCAGTACTTC. Translating gives CASSLGTGETIQYF.

V usage is TRBV7-2 and J usage is TRBJ2-3; no firm D call. Germline V gives CDR1 SGHTA, CDR2 FQGNSA. The V gene lost 1 base and the J gene lost 5 bases, with 10 bases spanning the gap. The CDR3 has 14 amino acids. The chain's CDR3 is CASSLGQPGDTQYF. The CDR3 nucleotides read TGTGCCAGCAGCTTAGGTCAGCCGGGAGATACGCAGTATTTT.